This TCR beta chain originates from a study of CD8 T cells in ankylosing spondylitis (dated by TCRdb to about 2017). About the full investigation: The study profiled T cell receptor beta repertoires in healthy donors and ankylosing spondylitis patients to find disease-linked TCR variants. In total, the full study cohort was made up of roughly 100 healthy donors and roughly 27 ankylosing spondylitis patients. Samples of peripheral blood were taken, and for ankylosing spondylitis patients, synovial fluid was collected as well. What the study reported, not specific to this receptor: Some motif variants were previously reported in synovial fluid and blood of reactive arthritis patients, suggesting common disease-initiation mechanisms. A TCR beta motif made up of several highly homologous amino acid variants appeared to be characteristic of blood from ankylosing spondylitis patients. According to the report, matched synovial fluid samples from ankylosing spondylitis patients were significantly enriched for the disease-linked clones. In peripheral blood, the disease-linked clones were found at relatively low frequencies and had a CD8+ phenotype.

The run used an Illumina HiSeq 2500. Quantitative 5'-RACE with molecular barcodes was the method used to prepare the TCR beta libraries. The authors' analysis ran thus. A new computational method based on a probabilistic model of VDJ rearrangement was used to identify disease-linked TCR variants. TCRdb reprocessing: public reads trimmed at Q25 with fastp, clones called with MiXCR, in-frame beta chains kept. Entries are consolidated by CDR3 protein sequence, retaining the most common genes and DNA. The V and J calls come from TCRdb's annotation, not from the publication. Present in this sample are about 460,000 distinct CDR3 sequences, roughly 5.3% of which were seen just once. Roughly 3.2% of the sample is in the top ten clones. Trimming removed 6 bases from V and 2 bases from J, leaving 21 bases between the germline ends. CDR1 and CDR2 are read off the germline V gene as SGHVS and FQNEAQ. CDR3 length: 17 amino acids, cysteine to phenylalanine. Of the read, only the CDR3 DNA is kept; its 51 bases are in frame from base 1.

A note on this clonotype: Its cognate antigen has yet to be identified. Base qualities are not at hand, and no much larger clone is one base apart.

The specimen sequenced was blood, either unsorted or a sorted T cell fraction (not recorded which). This chain joins TRBV7-8 to TRBJ2-3, with TRBD2 perhaps the D gene, on 6 matching bases. The clonotype was recovered from a male donor with ankylosing spondylitis. The encoded CDR3 is CASSPKLAALYTDTQYF. The nucleotide sequence is TGTGCCAGCAGTCCGAAACTAGCCGCACTTTACACAGATACGCAGTATTTT.